This T cell receptor beta chain was identified in a study of T cells in Graves' hyperthyroidism and ophthalmopathy. Study at large: Peripheral blood specimens were obtained at initial diagnosis, prior to any treatment. Study conclusions and caveats: Most thyroid-expanded clonotypes above 0.001 were also found in blood.

Cells are PBMCs isolated from around 10 ml of fresh blood. RNA transcripts yielded amplified TCR beta CDR3 regions. The TCR CDR3 first-round RT-PCR relied on the HTBI primer set. MiXCR, applied by TCRdb to the multiplex PCR reads, yields one record per CDR3 protein. The sample contains about 380,000 distinct CDR3 sequences, more than 14% of which appear only once. This CDR3 region has 18 residues. Losses at the gene ends were 3 bases for V and 0 bases for J; bases not matched to a gene: 9. Germline CDR1 reads SGDLS; CDR2 reads YYNGEE. This clonotype came up a few times. The antigen is not known. The rearrangement joins TRBV9 to TRBJ2-1, with TRBD2 matching 10 bases. Sequenced sample: blood. The receptor's source is a woman under 40 with Graves' ophthalmopathy. The CDR3 sequence is CASSASGGPPSSYNEQFF. The CDR3 nucleotides read TGTGCCAGCAGCGCTAGCGGGGGCCCGCCGAGCTCCTACAATGAGCAGTTCTTC. The whole variable domain, remainder taken from reference TRBV9 and TRBJ2-1, is DSGVTQTPKHLITATGQRVTLRCSPRSGDLSVYWYQQSLDQGLQFLIQYYNGEERAKGNILERFSAQQFPDLHSELNLSSLELGDSALYFCASSASGGPPSSYNEQFFGPGTRLTVL.